These 12 T cell receptor beta chains were sequenced from one sample in a study of T cells in Graves' hyperthyroidism and ophthalmopathy. TCR beta CDR3 regions were amplified from RNA. First-round RT-PCR with HTBI primers amplified the TCR CDR3 region. TCRdb reprocessed the multiplex PCR reads with MiXCR, giving one entry per CDR3 protein. This sample carries about 580,000 distinct CDR3 sequences, roughly 50% of them seen once, and the ten largest clones take approximately 8.4%. Sequenced sample: peripheral blood or thyroid tissue (not recorded which). Every receptor here comes from a woman aged 18-29 years with Graves' hyperthyroidism.

In this sample, this clonotype turned up once. J is TRBJ2-7 and V is TRBV10-3; 10 nucleotides match TRBD1. From germline, CDR1 is ENHRY and CDR2 SYGVKD. This CDR3 is built from 13 residues. The junction had 1 base not matched to a gene; V was cut back by 6 bases and J by 2 bases. CDR3 protein: CAIRDRGTYEQYF. The CDR3 coding sequence is TGTGCCATCAGGGACAGGGGGACCTACGAGCAGTACTTC.

The CDR3 here is CAITPIGNTEAFF. The DNA for the CDR3 is TGTGCCATCACTCCGATTGGGAACACTGAAGCTTTCTTT. The V gene is TRBV10-3, the J gene TRBJ1-1; no firm D call. Germline V gene sequence: CDR1 ENHRY, CDR2 SYGVKD. The CDR3 is made up of 13 amino acids. Trimming stripped 7 bases from V and 1 base from J, with 10 bases between.

The gene calls are TRBV5-5 and TRBJ2-5; TRBD2 matches at 7 bases. The length of the CDR3 is 16 residues. Germline V lookup: CDR1 SGHKS, CDR2 YYEKEE (reference sequence). With V trimmed by 3 bases and J by 5 bases, 13 bases remained unmatched. This CDR3 is CASSWLAVQPSETQYF. DNA of the CDR3: TGTGCCAGCAGCTGGCTAGCGGTCCAACCCAGCGAGACCCAGTACTTC.

The chain is built from TRBV7-9 and TRBJ1-4, with D maybe TRBD1 (5 bases). The CDR3 loop spans 14 amino acids. Germline V gene data show CDR1 as SEHNR and CDR2 as FQNEAQ (reference sequence). Trimming took 4 bases from V and 8 from J, leaving 14 bases between them. This chain's CDR3 is CASSSETADEKLFF. The CDR3 DNA reads as TGTGCCAGCAGCTCCGAGACAGCTGACGAAAAACTGTTTTTT.

This clonotype has at least ten counts. V is TRBV19 and J is TRBJ1-1; D gene ambiguous. The CDR3 covers 15 residues. CDR1 and CDR2 (germline): LNHDA, SQIVND (reference sequence). The germline V and J ends were trimmed by 3 bases and 3 bases, with 14 bases remaining between them. CDR3 sequence reads: CASSIWTKRDTEAFF. The CDR3 DNA sequence: TGTGCCAGTAGTATCTGGACCAAGAGAGACACTGAAGCTTTCTTT.

The rearrangement uses TRBV10-3 and TRBJ2-3; 10 bases fit TRBD2. The V gene's germline CDR1 is ENHRY and CDR2 SYGVKD. J lost 4 bases, V lost 9 bases, and 10 bases had no gene match. The CDR3 is 15 residues long. CDR3: CAIGLADSKSDTQYF. The CDR3 DNA is TGTGCCATAGGACTAGCGGATTCCAAGTCAGATACGCAGTATTTT.

This clonotype was seen only a few times. The gene calls are TRBV4-1 and TRBJ1-1, with 8 nucleotides matching TRBD1. The CDR3 spans 16 residues. CDR1 is MGHRA, CDR2 YSYEKL, per germline. With V trimmed by 0 bases and J by 5 bases, 8 bases remained unmatched. This CDR3 reads CASSQDYGDRRTEAFF. The CDR3 DNA reads TGCGCCAGCAGCCAAGATTACGGGGACAGGCGGACTGAAGCTTTCTTT.

Of note for this clonotype: Given a much more abundant clone one base away, this may be a read error. The V call is TRBV12-5, the J call TRBJ1-1; TRBD1 agrees at 10 bases. The germline CDR1 and CDR2 sequences are LGHNT and FRNRAP. Trimming cost V 4 bases and J 4 bases; bases outside gene matches: 6. This CDR3 is 15 amino acids long. CDR3 nucleotide sequence: TGTGCTAGTGGTTCGGGGACAGGGGTGGTCACTGAAGCTTTCTTT. This encodes CASGSGTGVVTEAFF. The whole variable domain, remainder taken from reference TRBV12-5 and TRBJ1-1, is DARVTQTPRHKVTEMGQEVTMRCQPILGHNTVFWYRQTMMQGLELLAYFRNRAPLDDSGMPKDRFSAEMPDATLATLKIQPSEPRDSAVYFCASGSGTGVVTEAFFGQGTRLTVV.

There are many counts of this clonotype. V and J are TRBV20-1 and TRBJ1-2; TRBD1 is a possible D gene (6 bases). The CDR3 loop spans 18 amino acids. V was pared by 5 bases and J by 4 bases, with 29 bases between. Looked up from germline, CDR1 is DFQATT and CDR2 is SNEGSKA (reference sequence). CDR3: CSAPNWDLIQGLGYGYTF. The CDR3, as DNA: TGCAGTGCTCCGAATTGGGACCTAATCCAGGGGCTTGGCTATGGCTACACCTTC.

This clonotype was found once. A read error may account for a junction end that differs from germline. The chain employs TRBV5-5 and TRBJ1-1; 9 nucleotides agree with TRBD1. Germline CDR1 is SGHKS and CDR2 is YYEKEE (reference sequence). The CDR3 has 15 amino acids. CDR3 in DNA: TGCGCCAGCAGCTTCGGGACAGGGTGGAACACTGAAGCTTTCTTT. Translating gives CASSFGTGWNTEAFF.

Many counts were recorded for this clonotype. The chain carries TRBV2 and TRBJ1-4; 10 nucleotides align to TRBD1. Germline V lookup: CDR1 SNHLY, CDR2 FYNNEI. V lost 8 bases to trimming and J lost 8 bases; unmatched junction nucleotides: 11. This CDR3 region has 15 residues. The CDR3 sequence: CASRQGADSTEKLFF. The DNA for the CDR3 is TGTGCCAGCCGACAGGGGGCAGATTCTACCGAAAAACTGTTTTTT.

The CDR3, as DNA: TGTGCCAGCAGCGTACTTACTGGGGGTGAAGAGACCCAGTACTTC. Residues: CASSVLTGGEETQYF. The gene calls are TRBV7-3 and TRBJ2-5; TRBD1 or TRBD2 may be the D gene (5 bases each). With 5 bases removed from V and 3 bases from J, the gap between germline ends came to 16 bases. The CDR3 has 15 residues. The germline CDR1 and CDR2 sequences are SGHTA and FQGTGA.